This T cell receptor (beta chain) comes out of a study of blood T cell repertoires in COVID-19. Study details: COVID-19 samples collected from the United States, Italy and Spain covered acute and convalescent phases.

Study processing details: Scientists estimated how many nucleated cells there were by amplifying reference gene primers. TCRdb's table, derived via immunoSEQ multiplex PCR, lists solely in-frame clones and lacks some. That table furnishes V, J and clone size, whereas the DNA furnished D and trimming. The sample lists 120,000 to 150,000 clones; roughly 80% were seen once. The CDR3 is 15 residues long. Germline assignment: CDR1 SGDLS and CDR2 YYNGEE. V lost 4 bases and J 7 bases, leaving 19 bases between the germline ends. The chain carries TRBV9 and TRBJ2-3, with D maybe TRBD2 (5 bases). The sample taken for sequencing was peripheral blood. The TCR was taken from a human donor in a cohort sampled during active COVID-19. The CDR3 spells CASSSVGRGDHTQYF. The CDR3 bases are TGTGCCAGCAGCTCGGTGGGCCGGGGTGATCATACGCAGTATTTT.